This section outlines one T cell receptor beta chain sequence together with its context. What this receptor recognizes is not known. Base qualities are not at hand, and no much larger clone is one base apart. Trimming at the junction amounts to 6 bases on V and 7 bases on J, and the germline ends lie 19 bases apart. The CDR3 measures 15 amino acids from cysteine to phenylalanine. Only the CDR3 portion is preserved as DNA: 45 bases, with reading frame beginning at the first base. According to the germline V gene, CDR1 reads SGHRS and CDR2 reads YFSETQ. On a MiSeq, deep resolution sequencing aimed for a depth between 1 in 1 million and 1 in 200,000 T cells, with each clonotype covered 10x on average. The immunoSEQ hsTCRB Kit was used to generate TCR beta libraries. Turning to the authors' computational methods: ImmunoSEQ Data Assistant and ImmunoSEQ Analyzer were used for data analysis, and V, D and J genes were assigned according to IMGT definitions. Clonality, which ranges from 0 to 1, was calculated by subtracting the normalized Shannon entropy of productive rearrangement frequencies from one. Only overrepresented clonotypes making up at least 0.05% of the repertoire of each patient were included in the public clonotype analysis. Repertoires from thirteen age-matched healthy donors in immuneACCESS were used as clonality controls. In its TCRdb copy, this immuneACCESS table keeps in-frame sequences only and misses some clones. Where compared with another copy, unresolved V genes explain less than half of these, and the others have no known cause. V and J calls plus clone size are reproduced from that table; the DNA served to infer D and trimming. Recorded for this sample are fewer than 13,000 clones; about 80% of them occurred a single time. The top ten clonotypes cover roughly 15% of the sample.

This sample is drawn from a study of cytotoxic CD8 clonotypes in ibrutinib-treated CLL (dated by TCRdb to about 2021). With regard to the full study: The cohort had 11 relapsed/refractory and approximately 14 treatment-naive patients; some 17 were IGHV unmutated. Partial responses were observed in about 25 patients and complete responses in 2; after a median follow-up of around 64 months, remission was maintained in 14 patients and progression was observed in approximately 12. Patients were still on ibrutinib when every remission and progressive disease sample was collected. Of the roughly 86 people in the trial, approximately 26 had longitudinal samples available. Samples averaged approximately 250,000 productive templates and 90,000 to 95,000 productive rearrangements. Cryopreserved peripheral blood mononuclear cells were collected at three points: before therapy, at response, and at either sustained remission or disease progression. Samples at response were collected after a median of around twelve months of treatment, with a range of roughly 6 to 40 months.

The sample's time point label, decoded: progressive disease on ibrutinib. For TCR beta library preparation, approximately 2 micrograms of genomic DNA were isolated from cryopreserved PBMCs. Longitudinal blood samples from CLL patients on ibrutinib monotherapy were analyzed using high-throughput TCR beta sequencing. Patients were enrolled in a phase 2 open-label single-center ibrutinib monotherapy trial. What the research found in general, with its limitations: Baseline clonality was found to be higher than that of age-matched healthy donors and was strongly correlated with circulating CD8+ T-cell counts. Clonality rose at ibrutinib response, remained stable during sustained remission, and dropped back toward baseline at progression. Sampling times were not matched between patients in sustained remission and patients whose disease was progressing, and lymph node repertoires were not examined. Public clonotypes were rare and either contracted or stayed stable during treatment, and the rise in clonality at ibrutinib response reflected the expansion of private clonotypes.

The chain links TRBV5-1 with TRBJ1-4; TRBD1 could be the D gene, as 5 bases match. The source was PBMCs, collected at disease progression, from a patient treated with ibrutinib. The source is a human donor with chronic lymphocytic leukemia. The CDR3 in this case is CASTRERGASEKLFF. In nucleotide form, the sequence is TGCGCCAGCACCAGGGAACGAGGAGCTAGTGAAAAACTGTTTTTT.